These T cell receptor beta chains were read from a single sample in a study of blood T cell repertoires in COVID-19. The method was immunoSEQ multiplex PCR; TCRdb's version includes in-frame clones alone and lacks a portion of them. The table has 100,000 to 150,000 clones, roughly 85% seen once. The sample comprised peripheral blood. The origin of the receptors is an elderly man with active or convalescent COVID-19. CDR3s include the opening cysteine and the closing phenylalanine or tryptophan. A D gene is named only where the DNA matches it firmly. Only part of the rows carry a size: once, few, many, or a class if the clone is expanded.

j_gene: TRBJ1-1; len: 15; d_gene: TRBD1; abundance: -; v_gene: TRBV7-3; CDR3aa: CASSLPGQGLDEAFF; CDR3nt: TGTGCCAGCAGCCTCCCGGGACAGGGGCTTGATGAAGCTTTCTTT
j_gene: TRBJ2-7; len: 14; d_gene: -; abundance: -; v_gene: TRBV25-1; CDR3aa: CASSEFSLPYEQYF; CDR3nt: TGTGCCAGCAGTGAATTCTCTCTCCCCTACGAGCAGTACTTC
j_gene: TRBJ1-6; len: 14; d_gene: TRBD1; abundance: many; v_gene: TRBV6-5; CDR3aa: CASSSGQEGSPLHF; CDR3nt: TGTGCCAGCAGTTCCGGACAGGAAGGTTCACCCCTCCACTTT
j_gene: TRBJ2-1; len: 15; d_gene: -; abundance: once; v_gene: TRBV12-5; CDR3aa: CASGSLRFNSNEQFF; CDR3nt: TGTGCTAGTGGTAGCTTACGTTTTAATTCCAATGAGCAGTTCTTC
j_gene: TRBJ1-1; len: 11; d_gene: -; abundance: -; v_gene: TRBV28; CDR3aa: CATTWNTEAFF; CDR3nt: TGTGCCACTACGTGGAACACTGAAGCTTTCTTT
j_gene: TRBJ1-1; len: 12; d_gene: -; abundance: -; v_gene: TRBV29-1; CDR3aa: CSVPRTQTEAFF; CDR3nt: TGCAGCGTCCCCCGCACTCAAACTGAAGCTTTCTTT
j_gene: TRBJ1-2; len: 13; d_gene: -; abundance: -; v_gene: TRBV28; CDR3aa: CASTGGGFYGYTF; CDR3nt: TGTGCCAGCACCGGGGGAGGGTTCTATGGCTACACCTTC
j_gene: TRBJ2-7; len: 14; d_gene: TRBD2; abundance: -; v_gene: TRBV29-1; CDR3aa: CSVAPGLVNGEQYF; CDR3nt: TGCAGCGTTGCCCCGGGACTAGTTAACGGCGAGCAGTACTTC
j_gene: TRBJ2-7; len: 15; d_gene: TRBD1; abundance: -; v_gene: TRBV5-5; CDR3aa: CASNDRGQGSYEQYF; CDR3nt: TGTGCCAGCAACGACCGCGGACAGGGCAGCTACGAGCAGTACTTC
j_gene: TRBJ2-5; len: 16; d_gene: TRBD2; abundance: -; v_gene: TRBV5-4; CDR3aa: CASSFPSGGLQETQYF; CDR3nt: TGTGCCAGCAGCTTCCCTAGCGGGGGACTCCAAGAGACCCAGTACTTC
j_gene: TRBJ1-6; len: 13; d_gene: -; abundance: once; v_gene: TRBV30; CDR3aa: CAWARQRSAPLHF; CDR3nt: TGTGCCTGGGCACGACAGCGATCCGCACCCCTCCACTTT
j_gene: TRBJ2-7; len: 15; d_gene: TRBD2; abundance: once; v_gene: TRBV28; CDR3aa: CASTLRREGSLEQYF; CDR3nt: TGTGCCAGCACCCTTCGGCGGGAGGGGTCCCTCGAGCAGTACTTC
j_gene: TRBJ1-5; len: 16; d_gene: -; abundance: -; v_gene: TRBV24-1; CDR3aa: CATGWSPRDGNQPQHF; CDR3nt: TGTGCCACCGGTTGGTCCCCCAGGGATGGCAATCAGCCCCAGCATTTT
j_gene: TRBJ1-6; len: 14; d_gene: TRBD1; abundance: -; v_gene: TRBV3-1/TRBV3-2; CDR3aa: CASSQGTGGSPLHF; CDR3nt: TGTGCCAGCAGCCAAGGGACAGGGGGCTCACCCCTCCACTTT
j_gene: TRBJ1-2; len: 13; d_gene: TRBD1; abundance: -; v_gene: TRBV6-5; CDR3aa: CASRSGTGYGYTF; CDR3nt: TGTGCCAGCAGAAGCGGGACAGGCTATGGCTACACCTTC
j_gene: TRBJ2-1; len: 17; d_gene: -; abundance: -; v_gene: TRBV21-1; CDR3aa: CASSKLWGLAEHNEQFF; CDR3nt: TGTGCCAGCAGCAAATTGTGGGGACTAGCGGAACACAATGAGCAGTTCTTC
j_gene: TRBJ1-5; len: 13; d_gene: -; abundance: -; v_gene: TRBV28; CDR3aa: CASGGQPNQPQHF; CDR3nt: TGTGCCAGCGGGGGCCAGCCCAATCAGCCCCAGCATTTT
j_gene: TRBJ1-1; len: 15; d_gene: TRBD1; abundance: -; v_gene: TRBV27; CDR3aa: CASREPGQVNTEAFF; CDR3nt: TGTGCCAGCAGAGAACCGGGACAGGTGAACACTGAAGCTTTCTTT
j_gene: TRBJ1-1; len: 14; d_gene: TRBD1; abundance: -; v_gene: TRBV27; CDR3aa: CASSYAITGGRAFF; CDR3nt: TGTGCCAGCAGTTACGCAATCACAGGGGGAAGAGCTTTCTTT
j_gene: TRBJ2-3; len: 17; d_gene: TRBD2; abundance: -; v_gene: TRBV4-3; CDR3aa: CASSQGSSGSGTDTQYF; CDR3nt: TGCGCCAGCAGCCAAGGGTCTAGCGGGAGTGGTACAGATACGCAGTATTTT
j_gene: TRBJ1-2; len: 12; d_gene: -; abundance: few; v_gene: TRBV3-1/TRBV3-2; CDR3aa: CASSGANYGYTF; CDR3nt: TGTGCCAGCTCAGGGGCCAACTATGGCTACACCTTC
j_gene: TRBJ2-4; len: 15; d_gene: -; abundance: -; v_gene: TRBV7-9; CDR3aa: CASSLGGSGTQPSFF; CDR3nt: TGTGCCAGCAGCTTAGGAGGATCCGGGACTCAACCCAGTTTCTTC
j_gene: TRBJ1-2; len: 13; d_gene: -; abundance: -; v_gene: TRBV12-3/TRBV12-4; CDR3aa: CASSLDRLLGYTF; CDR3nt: TGTGCCAGCAGTTTGGACAGACTGTTAGGCTACACCTTC
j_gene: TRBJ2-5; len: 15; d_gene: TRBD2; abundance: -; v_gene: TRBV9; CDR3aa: CASSVTGLGGETQYF; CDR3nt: TGTGCCAGCAGCGTGACGGGACTAGGGGGAGAGACCCAGTACTTC
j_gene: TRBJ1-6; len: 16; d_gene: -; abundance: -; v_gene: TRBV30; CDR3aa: CAWSTAKSSYNSPLHF; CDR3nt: TGTGCCTGGAGCACAGCCAAGAGCTCCTATAATTCACCCCTCCACTTT
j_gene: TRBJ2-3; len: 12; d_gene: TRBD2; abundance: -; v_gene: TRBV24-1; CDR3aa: CATSREVDTQYF; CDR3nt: TGTGCCACCAGCCGGGAGGTAGATACGCAGTATTTT
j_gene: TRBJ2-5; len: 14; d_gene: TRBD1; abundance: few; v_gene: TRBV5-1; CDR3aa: CASSLRTGIETQYF; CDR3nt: TGCGCCAGCAGCTTACGGACAGGGATCGAGACCCAGTACTTC
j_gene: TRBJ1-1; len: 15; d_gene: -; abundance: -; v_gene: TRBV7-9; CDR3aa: CASTPRGRPNTEAFF; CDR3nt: TGTGCCAGCACCCCCCGCGGCCGACCGAACACTGAAGCTTTCTTT
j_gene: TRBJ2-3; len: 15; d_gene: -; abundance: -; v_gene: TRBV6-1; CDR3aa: CASSESGLTTDTQYF; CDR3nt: TGTGCCAGCAGTGAATCGGGACTCACCACAGATACGCAGTATTTT
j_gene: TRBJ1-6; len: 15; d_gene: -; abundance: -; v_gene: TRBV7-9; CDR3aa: CASSINFSYNSPLHF; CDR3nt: TGTGCCAGCAGCATCAACTTCTCCTATAATTCACCCCTCCACTTT
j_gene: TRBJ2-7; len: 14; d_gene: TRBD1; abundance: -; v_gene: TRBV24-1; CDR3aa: CATSDSGQGYEQYF; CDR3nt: TGTGCCACCAGTGATTCGGGACAGGGCTACGAGCAGTACTTC
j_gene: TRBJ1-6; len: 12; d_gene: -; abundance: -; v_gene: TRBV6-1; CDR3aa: CASSEIASPLHF; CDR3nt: TGTGCCAGCAGTGAAATAGCTTCACCCCTCCACTTT
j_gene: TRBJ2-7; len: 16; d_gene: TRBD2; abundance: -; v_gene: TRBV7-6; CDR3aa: CASSPRREGRNYEQYF; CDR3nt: TGTGCCAGCAGCCCCCGCCGGGAGGGCCGTAACTACGAGCAGTACTTC
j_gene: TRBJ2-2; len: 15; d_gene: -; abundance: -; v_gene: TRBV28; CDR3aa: CASSLFRAVTGELFF; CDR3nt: TGTGCCAGCAGTTTATTTCGTGCGGTCACCGGGGAGCTGTTTTTT
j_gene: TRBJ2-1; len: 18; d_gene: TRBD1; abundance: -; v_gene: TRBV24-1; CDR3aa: CATSDLRKGSTGDNEQFF; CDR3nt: TGTGCCACCAGTGATTTGCGGAAGGGTAGCACAGGGGACAATGAGCAGTTCTTC
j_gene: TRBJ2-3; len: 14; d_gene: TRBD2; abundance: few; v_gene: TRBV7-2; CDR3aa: CASTASGGRDTQYF; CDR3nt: TGTGCCAGCACCGCTTCGGGGGGGCGAGATACGCAGTATTTT
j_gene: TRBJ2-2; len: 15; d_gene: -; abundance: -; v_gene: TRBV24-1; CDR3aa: CATSDPTGYTGELFF; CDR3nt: TGTGCCACCAGTGATCCTACAGGGTACACCGGGGAGCTGTTTTTT
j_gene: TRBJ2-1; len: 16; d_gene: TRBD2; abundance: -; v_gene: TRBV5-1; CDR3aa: CASSLSPSGGNNEQFF; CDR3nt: TGCGCCAGCAGCTTGAGTCCTAGCGGGGGGAACAATGAGCAGTTCTTC
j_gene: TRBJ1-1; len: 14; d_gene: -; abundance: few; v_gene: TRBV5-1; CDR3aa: CASSLEGGLGEAFF; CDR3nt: TGCGCCAGCAGCTTGGAGGGGGGGCTTGGTGAAGCTTTCTTT
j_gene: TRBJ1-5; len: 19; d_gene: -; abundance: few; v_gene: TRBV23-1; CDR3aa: CASSQTGSYRVSENQPQHF; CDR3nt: TGCGCCAGCAGTCAAACAGGCTCTTACAGGGTGTCCGAAAATCAGCCCCAGCATTTT
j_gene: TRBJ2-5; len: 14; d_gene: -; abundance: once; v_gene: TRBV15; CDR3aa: CATSLDLGGETQYF; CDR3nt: TGTGCCACCAGCTTGGATTTGGGGGGTGAGACCCAGTACTTC